This paragraph reports one T cell receptor (beta chain). These data are taken from a study of blood T cell repertoires in COVID-19. Study details: COVID-19 samples, acute and convalescent, were from the United States, Italy and Spain. PBMCs, B-cell-depleted T cells, or T cells were the source of the cDNA or gDNA that made up the material.

J lost 1 base, V lost 1 base, and 2 bases had no gene match. The V gene's germline CDR1 is SGHAT and CDR2 FQNNGV. This CDR3 has 15 amino acids. Original data processing: Scientists estimated how many nucleated cells there were by amplifying reference gene primers. TCRdb keeps only in-frame clones here, not all; method: immunoSEQ multiplex PCR. V, J and clone size derive from that table, while D and trimming were established from the DNA sequence. The table records fewer than 200,000 clones, around nine tenths of them present only once. Sequences were obtained from peripheral blood. The source of this sequence is a woman aged 18-29 years who had recovered from COVID-19. This chain connects TRBV11-2 to TRBJ2-5, with TRBD1 matching over 8 bases. The CDR3 bases are TGTGCCAGCAGCTTAGGCAGGGGGCTCCAAGAGACCCAGTACTTC. Protein product: CASSLGRGLQETQYF.